These 13 T cell receptor beta chains share one sample of origin, sequenced in a study of blood T cell repertoires in COVID-19. The repertoire was sequenced with immunoSEQ multiplex PCR; TCRdb's copy has only in-frame clones and lacks some. This table has roughly 160,000 clones, about 85% appearing once. The sample was peripheral blood. The receptor set was obtained from a woman aged 45 to 65 with COVID-19, enrolled during active disease.

The chain recombines TRBV18 with TRBJ1-2, with a weak D call TRBD1 (5 bases). Germline-derived CDR1 and CDR2 are KGHSH and LQKENI. CDR3 size: 15 residues. Between the trimmed V and J ends, which lost 0 bases and 6 bases, there was a span of 14 bases. The CDR3 region is CASSPPSRAPDGYTF. In DNA, the CDR3 is TGTGCCAGCTCACCACCGAGCAGGGCACCGGATGGCTACACCTTC.

The chain is built from TRBV6-1 and TRBJ1-1, with a possible D match to TRBD1 (6 bases). Germline loops: CDR1 MNHNS, CDR2 SASEGT. V was pared by 3 bases and J by 8 bases, with 10 bases between. CDR3 length: 12 residues. The CDR3 DNA reads as TGTGCCAGCAGTGACAGGGGCAGAGAAGCTTTCTTT. Amino acids: CASSDRGREAFF.

The V gene is TRBV5-4, the J gene TRBJ2-5, with TRBD1 as a possible D gene (6 bases). Germline V gene sequence: CDR1 SGHNT, CDR2 YYREEE (reference sequence). The ends were cut back, 5 bases at V and 4 bases at J, with 12 bases in the middle. The CDR3 contains 13 residues. The CDR3 DNA follows: TGTGCCAGCAGTACACAGGGCCCAGAGACCCAGTACTTC. Its translation: CASSTQGPETQYF.

J is TRBJ2-5 and V is TRBV11-3; 9 bases agree with TRBD2. Germline loops: CDR1 SGHNT, CDR2 YENEEA. The CDR3 contains 16 residues. The ends lost 1 base at V and 2 bases at J; junction bases unmatched: 5. For the CDR3, the DNA is TGTGCCAGCAGCTTAGGGTCTAGCGGGGTACAAGAGACCCAGTACTTC. Protein sequence: CASSLGSSGVQETQYF.

The genes are TRBV11-2 and TRBJ1-1, with unresolved D. The CDR3 has 13 amino acids. Germline assignment: CDR1 SGHAT and CDR2 FQNNGV. The V end lost 4 bases, the J end lost 0 bases, and 6 bases lay between the germline ends. CDR3 loop: CASSSTVNTEAFF. The DNA for the CDR3 is TGTGCCAGCAGCTCAACGGTGAACACTGAAGCTTTCTTT.

CDR3 DNA: TGTGCCAGTAGTATTGCCGGACACCCTCCCGAGGGCTACACCTTC. This codes for CASSIAGHPPEGYTF. V gene TRBV19 combines with J gene TRBJ1-2; possibly TRBD1 for D (5 bases). V was trimmed by 3 bases and J by 8 bases, leaving 19 bases between them. The length of the CDR3 is 15 residues. Germline assignment: CDR1 LNHDA and CDR2 SQIVND (reference sequence).

J is TRBJ2-5 and V is TRBV5-1; TRBD1 matches 8 bases. Germline V gene lookup returns CDR1 SGHRS and CDR2 YFSETQ. There are 15 residues in the CDR3. With 2 bases clipped from V and 2 bases from J, the junction kept 5 bases outside the gene matches. The CDR3 region has the DNA TGCGCCAGCAGCTTACACAGGGGGACACAAGAGACCCAGTACTTC. It encodes CASSLHRGTQETQYF.

This clone was counted between two and nine times. This chain joins TRBV27 and TRBJ2-1; tentative D call: TRBD1 (5 bases). The CDR3 length is 14 residues. Germline CDR1 MNHEY, CDR2 SMNVEV (reference sequence). V was trimmed by 8 bases and J by 2 bases, leaving 13 bases between them. CDR3 sequence: CASPHRGAYNEQFF. The CDR3 nucleotides read TGTGCCAGCCCCCATAGGGGTGCCTACAATGAGCAGTTCTTC.

The chain has TRBV5-4 and TRBJ1-1, with a possible D match to TRBD1 (6 bases). Trimming stripped 1 base from V and 3 bases from J, with 13 bases between. This CDR3 has 15 residues. Germline V CDR1 and CDR2: SGHNT, YYREEE (reference sequence). The CDR3 sequence is CASSLTGRGDTEAFF. The CDR3 bases are TGTGCCAGCAGCTTGACCGGGAGGGGGGACACTGAAGCTTTCTTT. The full variable domain, with the rest looked up from reference TRBV5-4 and TRBJ1-1, is ETGVTQSPTHLIKTRGQQVTLRCSSQSGHNTVSWYQQALGQGPQFIFQYYREEENGRGNFPPRFSGLQFPNYSSELNVNALELDDSALYLCASSLTGRGDTEAFFGQGTRLTVV.

The gene calls are TRBV18 and TRBJ2-7, with D perhaps TRBD1 (7 bases). CDR1 and CDR2 (germline): KGHSH, LQKENI. The CDR3 spans 14 residues. V lost 3 bases, J lost 1 base, and 10 bases lay in between. The CDR3: CASSPGGQSYEQYF. Written as DNA, the CDR3 is TGTGCCAGCTCACCGGGGGGACAGTCCTACGAGCAGTACTTC.

The genes are TRBV19 and TRBJ2-5, with D perhaps TRBD2 (6 bases). Germline-derived CDR1 and CDR2 are LNHDA and SQIVND (reference sequence). The V end was cut by 9 bases, the J end by 4 bases, with 6 bases between. This CDR3 has 10 amino acids. Here the CDR3 DNA reads TGTGCCAGCGGGGGAGAGACCCAGTACTTC. As protein: CASGGETQYF.

The gene calls are TRBV4-2 and TRBJ2-7; 7 bases line up with TRBD2. Germline loops: CDR1 LGHNA, CDR2 YNFKEQ. This CDR3 has 15 residues. V lost 5 bases, J lost 0 bases, and 7 bases stayed unmatched. The CDR3 bases are TGTGCCAGCAGCACCGTCGGGGGGAGCTCCTACGAGCAGTACTTC. Its protein product is CASSTVGGSSYEQYF.

The rearrangement uses TRBV7-9 and TRBJ1-1; D unclear. V lost 5 bases to trimming and J lost 0 bases, with 10 bases between them. The CDR3 has 14 amino acids. CDR1 is SEHNR, CDR2 FQNEAQ, per germline (reference sequence). In DNA, the CDR3 is TGTGCCAGCAGCCCCCGAGGGTTGAACACTGAAGCTTTCTTT. Its translation is CASSPRGLNTEAFF.